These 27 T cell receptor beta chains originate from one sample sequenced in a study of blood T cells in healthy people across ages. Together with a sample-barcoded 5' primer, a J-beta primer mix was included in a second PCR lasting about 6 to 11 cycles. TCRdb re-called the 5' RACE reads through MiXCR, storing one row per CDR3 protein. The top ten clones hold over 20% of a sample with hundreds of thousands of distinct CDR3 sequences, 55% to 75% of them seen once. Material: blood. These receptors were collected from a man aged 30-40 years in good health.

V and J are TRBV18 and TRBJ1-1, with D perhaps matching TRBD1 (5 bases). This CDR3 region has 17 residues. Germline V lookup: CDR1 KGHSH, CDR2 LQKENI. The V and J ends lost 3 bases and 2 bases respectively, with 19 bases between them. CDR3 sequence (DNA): TGTGCCAGCTCACCGGAGGTCAACAGGAGAACTAACACTGAAGCTTTCTTT. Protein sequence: CASSPEVNRRTNTEAFF.

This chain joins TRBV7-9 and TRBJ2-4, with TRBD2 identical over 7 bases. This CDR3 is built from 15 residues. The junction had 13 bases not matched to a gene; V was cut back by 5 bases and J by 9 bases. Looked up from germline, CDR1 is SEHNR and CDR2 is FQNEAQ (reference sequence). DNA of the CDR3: TGTGCCAGCAGCCTGTCTGCGGGAGAGGGGAGCATTCAGTACTTC. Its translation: CASSLSAGEGSIQYF.

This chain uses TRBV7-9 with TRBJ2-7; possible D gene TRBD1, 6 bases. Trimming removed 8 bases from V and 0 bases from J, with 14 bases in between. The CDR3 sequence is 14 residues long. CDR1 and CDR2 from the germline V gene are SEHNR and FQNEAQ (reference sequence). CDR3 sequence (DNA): TGTGCCAGCCGACAAGGGGACAACTCCTACGAGCAGTACTTC. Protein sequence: CASRQGDNSYEQYF.

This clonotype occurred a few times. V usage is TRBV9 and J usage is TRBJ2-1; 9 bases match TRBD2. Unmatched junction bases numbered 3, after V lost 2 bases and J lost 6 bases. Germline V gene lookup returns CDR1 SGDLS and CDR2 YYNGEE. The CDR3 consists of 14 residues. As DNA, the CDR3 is TGTGCCAGCAGCGTTGCGGGAGGGATCAATGAGCAGTTCTTC. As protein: CASSVAGGINEQFF.

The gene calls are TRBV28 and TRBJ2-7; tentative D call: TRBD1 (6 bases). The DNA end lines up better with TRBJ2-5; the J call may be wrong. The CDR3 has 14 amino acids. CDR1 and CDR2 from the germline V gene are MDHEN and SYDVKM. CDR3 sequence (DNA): TGTGCCAGCAGACCCACAGGGATGCGGAAGACCCAGTACTTC. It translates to CASRPTGMRKTQYF.

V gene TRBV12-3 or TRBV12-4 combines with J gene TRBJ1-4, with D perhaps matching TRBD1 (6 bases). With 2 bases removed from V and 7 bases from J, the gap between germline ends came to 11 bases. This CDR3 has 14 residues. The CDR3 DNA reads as TGTGCCAGCAGTTTATCGACAGGAGTTGAAAAACTGTTTTTT. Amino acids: CASSLSTGVEKLFF.

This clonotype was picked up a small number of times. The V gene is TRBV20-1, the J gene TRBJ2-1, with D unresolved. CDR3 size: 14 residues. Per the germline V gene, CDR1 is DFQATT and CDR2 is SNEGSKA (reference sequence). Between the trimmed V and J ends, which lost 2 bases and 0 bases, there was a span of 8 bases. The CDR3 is CSARSTSSYNEQFF. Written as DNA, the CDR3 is TGCAGTGCTAGAAGCACCAGCTCCTACAATGAGCAGTTCTTC.

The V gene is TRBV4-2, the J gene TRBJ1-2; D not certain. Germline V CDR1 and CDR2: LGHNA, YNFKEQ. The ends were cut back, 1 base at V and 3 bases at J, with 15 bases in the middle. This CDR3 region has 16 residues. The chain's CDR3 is CASSQGGEVADYGYTF. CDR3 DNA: TGTGCCAGCAGCCAAGGTGGGGAGGTGGCAGACTATGGCTACACCTTC.

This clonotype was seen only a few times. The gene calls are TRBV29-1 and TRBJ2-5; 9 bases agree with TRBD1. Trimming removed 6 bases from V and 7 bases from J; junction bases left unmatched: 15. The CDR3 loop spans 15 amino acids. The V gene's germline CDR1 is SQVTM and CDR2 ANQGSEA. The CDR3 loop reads CSVRTPGQGVGTQYF. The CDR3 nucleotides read TGCAGCGTCCGTACCCCGGGACAGGGAGTCGGGACCCAGTACTTC.

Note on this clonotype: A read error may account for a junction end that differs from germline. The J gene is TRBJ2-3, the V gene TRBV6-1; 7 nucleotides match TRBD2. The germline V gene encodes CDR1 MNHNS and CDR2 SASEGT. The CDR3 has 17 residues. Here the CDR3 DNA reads TGTGCCAGCAGTACCCCTTCCCGACTAGCCAGCACAGATACGCCGTATTTT. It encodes CASSTPSRLASTDTPYF.

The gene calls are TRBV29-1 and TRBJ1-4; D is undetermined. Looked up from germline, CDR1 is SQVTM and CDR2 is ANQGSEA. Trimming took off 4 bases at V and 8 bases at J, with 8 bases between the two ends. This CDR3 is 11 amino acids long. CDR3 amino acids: CSVGWGEKLFF. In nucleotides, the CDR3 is TGCAGCGTTGGGTGGGGAGAAAAACTGTTTTTT.

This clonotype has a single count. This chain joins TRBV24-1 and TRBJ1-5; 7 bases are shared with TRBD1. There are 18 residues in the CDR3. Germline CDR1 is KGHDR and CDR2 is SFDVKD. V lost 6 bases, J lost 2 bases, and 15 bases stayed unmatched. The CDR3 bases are TGTGCCACCAGTCACGGACAGGAGGTAGACCATGGCAATCAGCCCCAGCATTTT. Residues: CATSHGQEVDHGNQPQHF.

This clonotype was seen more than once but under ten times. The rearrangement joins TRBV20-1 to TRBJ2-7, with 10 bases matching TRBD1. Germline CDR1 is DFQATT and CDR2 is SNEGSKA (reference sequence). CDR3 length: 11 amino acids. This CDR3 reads CRADRGYEQYF. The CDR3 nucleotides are TGCAGGGCGGACAGGGGGTACGAGCAGTACTTC.

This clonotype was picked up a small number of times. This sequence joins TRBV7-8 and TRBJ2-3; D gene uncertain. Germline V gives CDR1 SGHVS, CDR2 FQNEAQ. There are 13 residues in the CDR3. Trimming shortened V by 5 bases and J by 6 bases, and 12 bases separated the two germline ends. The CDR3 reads CASSQPHMDTQYF. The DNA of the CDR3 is TGTGCCAGCAGCCAACCCCACATGGATACGCAGTATTTT.

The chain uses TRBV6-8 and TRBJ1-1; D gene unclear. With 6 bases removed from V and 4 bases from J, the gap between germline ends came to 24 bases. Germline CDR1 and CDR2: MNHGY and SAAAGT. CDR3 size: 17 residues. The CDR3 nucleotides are TGTGCCAGCAGACAACCCTCTGGGGTCGACGTTGGCACTGAAGCTTTCTTT. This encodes CASRQPSGVDVGTEAFF.

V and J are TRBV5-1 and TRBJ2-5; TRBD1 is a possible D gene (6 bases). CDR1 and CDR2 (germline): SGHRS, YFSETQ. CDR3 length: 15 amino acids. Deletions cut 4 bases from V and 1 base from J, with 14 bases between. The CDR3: CASSNTGMAQETQYF. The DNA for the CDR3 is TGCGCCAGCAGCAACACAGGGATGGCCCAAGAGACCCAGTACTTC.

DNA of the CDR3: TGTGCCAGCAGCTTCATAACCGGGACGGTGAGAAACTATGGCTACACCTTC. Its translation is CASSFITGTVRNYGYTF. The gene calls are TRBV7-3 and TRBJ1-2, with D perhaps TRBD1 (5 bases). There are 17 residues in the CDR3. V was cut by 3 bases and J by 2 bases, with 19 bases left in between. In germline, CDR1 is SGHTA, CDR2 FQGTGA.

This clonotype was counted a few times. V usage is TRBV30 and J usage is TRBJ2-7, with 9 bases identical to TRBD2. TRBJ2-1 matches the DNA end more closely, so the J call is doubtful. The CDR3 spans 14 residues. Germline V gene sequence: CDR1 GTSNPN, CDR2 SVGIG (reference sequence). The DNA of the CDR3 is TGTGCCTGGAGTGGGCTAGCGGGAATTTTTGAGCAGTTCTTC. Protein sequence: CAWSGLAGIFEQFF.

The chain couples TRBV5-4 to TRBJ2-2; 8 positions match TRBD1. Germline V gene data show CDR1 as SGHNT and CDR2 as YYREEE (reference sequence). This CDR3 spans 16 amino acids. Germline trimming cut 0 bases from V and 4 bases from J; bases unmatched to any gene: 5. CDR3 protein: CASSLEPGGPTGELFF. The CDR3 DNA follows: TGTGCCAGCAGCTTGGAACCAGGGGGCCCCACCGGGGAGCTGTTTTTT.

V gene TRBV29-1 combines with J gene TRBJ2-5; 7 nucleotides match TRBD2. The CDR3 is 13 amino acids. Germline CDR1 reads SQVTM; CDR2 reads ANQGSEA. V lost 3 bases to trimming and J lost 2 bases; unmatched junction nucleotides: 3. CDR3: CSVDTGRQETQYF. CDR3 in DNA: TGCAGCGTTGACACCGGGAGGCAAGAGACCCAGTACTTC.

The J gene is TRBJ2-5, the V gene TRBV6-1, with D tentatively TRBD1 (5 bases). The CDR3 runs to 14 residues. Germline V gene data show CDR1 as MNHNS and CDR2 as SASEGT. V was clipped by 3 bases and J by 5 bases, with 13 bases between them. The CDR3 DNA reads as TGTGCCAGCAGTGAGATACCAGGGCCGGAGACCCAGTACTTC. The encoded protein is CASSEIPGPETQYF.

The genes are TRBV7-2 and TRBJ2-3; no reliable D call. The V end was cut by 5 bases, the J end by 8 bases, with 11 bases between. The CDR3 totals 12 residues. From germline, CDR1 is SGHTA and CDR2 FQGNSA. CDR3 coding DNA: TGTGCCAGCAGCCCTCAATCCGGTACGCAGTATTTT. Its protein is CASSPQSGTQYF. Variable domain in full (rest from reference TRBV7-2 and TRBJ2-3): GAGVSQSPSNKVTEKGKDVELRCDPISGHTALYWYRQSLGQGLEFLIYFQGNSAPDKSGLPSDRFSAERTGGSVSTLTIQRTQQEDSAVYLCASSPQSGTQYFGPGTRLTVL.

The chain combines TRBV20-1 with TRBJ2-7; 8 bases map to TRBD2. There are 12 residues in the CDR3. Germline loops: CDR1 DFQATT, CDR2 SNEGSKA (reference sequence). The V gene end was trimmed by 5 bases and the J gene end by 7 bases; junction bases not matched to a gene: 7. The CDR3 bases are TGCAGTGCTGAGGGAAGCGGGAGAGAGCAGTACTTC. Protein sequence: CSAEGSGREQYF.

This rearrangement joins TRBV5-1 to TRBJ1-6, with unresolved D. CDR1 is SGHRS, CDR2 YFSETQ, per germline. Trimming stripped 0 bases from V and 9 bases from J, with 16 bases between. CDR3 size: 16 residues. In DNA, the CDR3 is TGCGCCAGCAGCTTGGACCGGAACACTATAACTTCACCCCTCCACTTT. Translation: CASSLDRNTITSPLHF. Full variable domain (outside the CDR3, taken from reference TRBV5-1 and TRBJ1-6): KAGVTQTPRYLIKTRGQQVTLSCSPISGHRSVSWYQQTPGQGLQFLFEYFSETQRNKGNFPGRFSGRQFSNSRSEMNVSTLELGDSALYLCASSLDRNTITSPLHFGNGTRLTVT.

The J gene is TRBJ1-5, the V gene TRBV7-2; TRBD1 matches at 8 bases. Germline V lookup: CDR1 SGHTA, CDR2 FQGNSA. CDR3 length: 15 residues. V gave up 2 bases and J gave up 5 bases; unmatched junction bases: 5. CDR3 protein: CASSLRTGNDQPQHF. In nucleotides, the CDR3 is TGTGCCAGCAGCTTAAGGACAGGGAACGATCAGCCCCAGCATTTT. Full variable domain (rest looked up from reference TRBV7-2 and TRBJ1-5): GAGVSQSPSNKVTEKGKDVELRCDPISGHTALYWYRQSLGQGLEFLIYFQGNSAPDKSGLPSDRFSAERTGGSVSTLTIQRTQQEDSAVYLCASSLRTGNDQPQHFGDGTRLSIL.

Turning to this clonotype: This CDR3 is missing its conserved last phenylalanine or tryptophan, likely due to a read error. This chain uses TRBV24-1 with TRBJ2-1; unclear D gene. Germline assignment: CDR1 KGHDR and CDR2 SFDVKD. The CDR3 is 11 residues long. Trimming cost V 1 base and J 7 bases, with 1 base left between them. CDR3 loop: CATSDLNEQFL. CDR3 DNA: TGTGCCACCAGTGATTTAAATGAGCAGTTCTTA.

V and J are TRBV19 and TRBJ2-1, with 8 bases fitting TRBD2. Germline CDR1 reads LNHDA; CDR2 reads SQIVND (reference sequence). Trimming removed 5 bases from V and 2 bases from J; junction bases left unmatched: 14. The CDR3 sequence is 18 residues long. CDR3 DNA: TGTGCCAGTAGTGCCCCCCCTAGGGGACTAGGGGCCTACAATGAGCAGTTCTTC. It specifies CASSAPPRGLGAYNEQFF.